The 31 T cell receptor beta chains in this list originate from one sample, sequenced in a study of T cell responses to AZD1222 COVID-19 vaccine. Produced via immunoSEQ multiplex PCR; TCRdb's table is partial and in-frame only. Among 130,000 or so clones listed, roughly nine tenths were seen once. The input for sequencing was peripheral blood, taken 28 days after the second AZD1222 dose. The receptors here all came from an adult who received the AZD1222 COVID-19 vaccine.

The chain links TRBV4-2 to TRBJ1-2, with D possibly TRBD1 on 6 matching bases. The germline V gene encodes CDR1 LGHNA and CDR2 YNFKEQ. Deletions cut 5 bases from V and 4 bases from J, with 17 bases between. The length of the CDR3 is 15 residues. The CDR3 coding sequence is TGTGCCAGCAGCGGCGGAGGACAGACCCTCTATGGCTACACCTTC. Its translation: CASSGGGQTLYGYTF.

The chain employs TRBV4-3 and TRBJ1-1, with D perhaps TRBD1 (6 bases). Germline CDR1 reads LGHNA; CDR2 reads YSLEER. V shed 2 bases and J shed 10 bases, with 20 bases lying between them. The CDR3 covers 15 residues. The CDR3 sequence is CASSQSRGTWNGAFF. The CDR3 region has the DNA TGCGCCAGCAGCCAATCAAGGGGGACTTGGAATGGAGCTTTCTTT.

The genes are TRBV4-2 and TRBJ1-1; possible D gene TRBD1, 5 bases. The CDR3 extends over 15 amino acids. CDR1 is LGHNA, CDR2 YNFKEQ, per germline. The V end was cut by 8 bases, the J end by 6 bases, with 22 bases between. The CDR3 DNA reads as TGTGCCAGCGGACTAGATGGGGGAAGGTTATCTGAAGCTTTCTTT. Residues: CASGLDGGRLSEAFF.

In its sample, this clone was seen a few times. The chain links TRBV7-2 to TRBJ2-7; D call uncertain. Trimming took 1 base from V and 0 from J, leaving 10 bases between them. This CDR3 comprises 15 residues. Germline lookup yields CDR1 SGHTA and CDR2 FQGNSA. The CDR3 DNA reads TGTGCCAGCAGCTTAGTTGCTATCTCCTCCTACGAGCAGTACTTC. Protein product: CASSLVAISSYEQYF.

This sequence joins TRBV5-6 and TRBJ1-6; 8 nucleotides agree with TRBD1. V shed 3 bases and J 0 bases; nucleotides not matched to a gene: 8. Germline-derived CDR1 and CDR2 are SGHDT and YYEEEE. The length of the CDR3 is 18 residues. The CDR3 DNA reads as TGTGCCAGCAGCTCCGGACAGGGAACTAGCTCCTATAATTCACCCCTCCACTTT. Its protein product is CASSSGQGTSSYNSPLHF.

The chain joins TRBV3-1 (or the pseudogene TRBV3-2) to TRBJ1-1; TRBD1 might be the D (5 bases). The germline gives CDR1 LGHDT, CDR2 YNNKEL (reference sequence). V was clipped by 4 bases and J by 4 bases, with 13 bases between them. The CDR3 covers 14 residues. The CDR3 region is CASSRSPGGTEAFF. The CDR3 DNA is TGTGCCAGCAGCCGCAGCCCGGGGGGCACTGAAGCTTTCTTT.

The chain links TRBV7-2 to TRBJ1-6, with D maybe TRBD1 (6 bases). Trimming stripped 7 bases from V and 7 bases from J, with 14 bases between. Germline V gene lookup returns CDR1 SGHTA and CDR2 FQGNSA. This CDR3 region has 14 residues. CDR3 in DNA: TGTGCCAGCAACACTGGGGGGCCAAATTCACCCCTCCACTTT. This encodes CASNTGGPNSPLHF.

This clone was recorded once. The V call is TRBV7-7, the J call TRBJ2-2; TRBD1 aligns across 8 bases. Germline V CDR1 and CDR2: SSHAT, FNYEAQ (reference sequence). V lost 1 base, J lost 3 bases, and 4 bases stayed unmatched. The CDR3 is 16 amino acids. The DNA of the CDR3 is TGTGCCAGCAGCTTAGTAGGGACAGGAGACACCGGGGAGCTGTTTTTT. Translated, it gives CASSLVGTGDTGELFF.

The gene calls are TRBV18 and TRBJ2-1; a possible D gene is TRBD2 (5 bases). Germline V lookup: CDR1 KGHSH, CDR2 LQKENI. V lost 3 bases and J lost 5, with 11 bases in between. The CDR3 loop spans 14 amino acids. CDR3 in amino acids: CASSPLTRDNEQFF. CDR3 nucleotides: TGTGCCAGCTCACCCCTTACTAGAGACAATGAGCAGTTCTTC.

To note about this clone: Germline is not matched at one junction end, which may reflect a read error. J is TRBJ2-1 and V is TRBV15; D gene unclear. Germline CDR1 and CDR2: LNHNV and YYDKDF (reference sequence). CDR3 size: 16 residues. The CDR3 nucleotides read TGTGCCACCAGAAGAGATTTAGATGGGCCCTACAATGAGCAGTTCTTC. The encoded protein is CATRRDLDGPYNEQFF.

The chain recombines TRBV19 with TRBJ2-2; the match to TRBD2 covers 12 bases. The CDR3 contains 16 residues. Germline V gene lookup returns CDR1 LNHDA and CDR2 SQIVND (reference sequence). Losses at the gene ends were 7 bases for V and 5 bases for J; bases not matched to a gene: 8. CDR3 nucleotide sequence: TGTGCCAGTATTATGACTAGCGGGGGCCTAACCGGGGAGCTGTTTTTT. Its protein product is CASIMTSGGLTGELFF.

The rearrangement links TRBV3-1 (or the pseudogene TRBV3-2) to TRBJ1-6; the D gene is possibly TRBD1 (5 bases). This CDR3 has 14 residues. Germline-derived CDR1 and CDR2 are LGHDT and YNNKEL (reference sequence). Trimming stripped 7 bases from V and 7 bases from J, with 14 bases between. CDR3 nucleotide sequence: TGTGCCAGCAACGATTGGGCAGGGAATTCACCCCTCCACTTT. It is translated as CASNDWAGNSPLHF.

This clone was detected only once. The conserved phenylalanine or tryptophan normally closing the CDR3 is absent here, so this likely arose from a read error. It is unclear where the CDR3 begins or ends on the DNA, so no DNA is shown, and the CDR3 is as TCRdb lists it. This chain uses TRBV2 with TRBJ2-7; the D call in the table, TRBD1, was not verified against the DNA. The CDR3 spans 10 amino acids, including both terminal residues. Germline CDR1 SNHLY, CDR2 FYNNEI. The CDR3 sequence is CAAGGKGRIE.

This clone appeared a single time. The rearrangement links TRBV23-1 to TRBJ1-2; maybe TRBD1 (5 bases). TRBV23-1 is known as an ORF, though its function is uncertain. Trimming took 8 bases from V and 6 from J, leaving 16 bases between them. This CDR3 has 13 residues. CDR3 sequence reads: CASPKGNQDGYTF. The CDR3, as DNA: TGCGCCAGCCCAAAGGGGAATCAGGATGGCTACACCTTC.

J is TRBJ2-1 and V is TRBV5-1, with D unresolved. The CDR3 covers 12 residues. V lost 7 bases, J lost 3 bases, and 8 bases lay in between. CDR1 SGHRS and CDR2 YFSETQ come from the germline V gene. The DNA of the CDR3 is TGCGCCAGCGGGTCCGTCTACAATGAGCAGTTCTTC. Translated, it gives CASGSVYNEQFF. Based on the CDR3 plus reference TRBV5-1 and TRBJ2-1, the full variable domain is KAGVTQTPRYLIKTRGQQVTLSCSPISGHRSVSWYQQTPGQGLQFLFEYFSETQRNKGNFPGRFSGRQFSNSRSEMNVSTLELGDSALYLCASGSVYNEQFFGPGTRLTVL.

CDR3 bases: TGTGCCAGCAGTCCACCCGCACAGGGGGCAAACTCCTACAATGAGCAGTTCTTC. It specifies CASSPPAQGANSYNEQFF. The chain uses TRBV28 and TRBJ2-1; 9 nucleotides align to TRBD1. The germline V gene has CDR1 MDHEN and CDR2 SYDVKM. Losses at the gene ends were 5 bases for V and 0 bases for J; bases not matched to a gene: 11. This CDR3 comprises 18 residues.

This clone showed up just once. The chain recombines TRBV29-1 with TRBJ2-7; possibly TRBD1 for D (5 bases). V was pared by 4 bases and J by 9 bases, with 13 bases between. CDR1 is SQVTM and CDR2 is ANQGSEA in the germline V gene. The CDR3 extends over 11 amino acids. The CDR3 region has the DNA TGCAGCGTTGTTGTGCAGGGCCGGCAGTACTTC. This encodes CSVVVQGRQYF.

The chain recombines TRBV18 with TRBJ1-1; the match to TRBD1 covers 7 bases. The germline V gene has CDR1 KGHSH and CDR2 LQKENI. This CDR3 is built from 14 residues. Trimming took 3 bases from V and 3 from J; bases not matched to a gene: 4. CDR3 sequence reads: CASSPEQGYTEAFF. CDR3 coding DNA: TGTGCCAGCTCACCTGAACAGGGGTACACTGAAGCTTTCTTT.

J is TRBJ2-7 and V is TRBV5-4, with D maybe TRBD1 (6 bases). Per germline, CDR1 SGHNT and CDR2 YYREEE (reference sequence). The CDR3 totals 13 residues. V was clipped by 2 bases and J by 0 bases, with 6 bases between them. CDR3 loop: CASSLQGSYEQYF. DNA for the CDR3: TGTGCCAGCAGCTTACAGGGCTCCTACGAGCAGTACTTC.

J is TRBJ1-3 and V is TRBV3-1 (or the pseudogene TRBV3-2), with D hard to call. CDR1 and CDR2 (germline): LGHDT, YNNKEL (reference sequence). This CDR3 spans 12 amino acids. Trimming took 11 bases from V and 2 from J, leaving 10 bases between them. Written as DNA, the CDR3 is TGTGCCGTCAAGGGAGCTGGAAACACCATATATTTT. Translation gives CAVKGAGNTIYF.

This chain joins TRBV5-6 and TRBJ1-2, with no clear D. CDR3 length: 13 amino acids. V was shortened by 4 bases and J by 9 bases, with 16 bases between the two germline ends. Germline-derived CDR1 and CDR2 are SGHDT and YYEEEE. In nucleotides, the CDR3 is TGTGCCAGCAGCCTTGCCTGGGCTGGACGCTACACCTTC. Its protein is CASSLAWAGRYTF.

V gene TRBV4-1 combines with J gene TRBJ2-7; the D call may be TRBD1 or TRBD2 (5 bases each). This CDR3 comprises 15 residues. Trimming took off 3 bases at V and 0 bases at J, with 12 bases between the two ends. Germline assignment: CDR1 MGHRA and CDR2 YSYEKL. CDR3 bases: TGCGCCAGCAGCCATTACGTGGGGGACTCCTACGAGCAGTACTTC. It codes for CASSHYVGDSYEQYF.

The chain uses TRBV6-6 and TRBJ2-5, with 10 bases lining up with TRBD2. Germline CDR1 and CDR2: MNHNY and SVGAGI (reference sequence). J gave up 4 bases and V 6 bases, and 5 bases lay outside the gene matches. CDR3 length: 14 residues. In nucleotides, the CDR3 is TGTGCCAGCAGCCACGTAGCGGGAGGAGAGACCCAGTACTTC. Its translation is CASSHVAGGETQYF.

Turning to this clone: At the DNA level, this CDR3 is encoded by other sequences in the same sample as well. The V gene is TRBV18, the J gene TRBJ2-7; D is perhaps TRBD1 (5 bases). The CDR3 sequence is 13 residues long. The germline CDR1 and CDR2 sequences are KGHSH and LQKENI. Trimming took 3 bases from V and 4 from J, leaving 10 bases between them. CDR3 protein: CASSPDSDYEQYF. CDR3 coding DNA: TGTGCCAGCTCACCTGACAGCGATTACGAGCAGTACTTC.

The chain carries TRBV11-1 and TRBJ2-2; the D is unclear. This CDR3 comprises 14 residues. The V end was cut by 1 base, the J end by 4 bases, with 7 bases between. Per germline, CDR1 SGHAT and CDR2 FQDESV (reference sequence). CDR3 sequence reads: CASSLVATTGELFF. The CDR3, as DNA: TGTGCCAGCAGCTTAGTTGCGACCACCGGGGAGCTGTTTTTT.

This CDR3 is CASSPWTGLMNTEAFF. Written as DNA, the CDR3 is TGTGCCAGCAGTCCGTGGACAGGGCTTATGAACACTGAAGCTTTCTTT. V gene TRBV6-2 or TRBV6-3 combines with J gene TRBJ1-1, with 8 bases that match TRBD1. The germline V gene has CDR1 MNHEY and CDR2 SVGEGT. The CDR3 totals 16 residues. The V gene end was trimmed by 5 bases and the J gene end by 0 bases; junction bases not matched to a gene: 8.

The chain uses TRBV7-2 and TRBJ1-6; D is unresolved. V lost 2 bases and J 9 bases, leaving 11 bases between the germline ends. The CDR3 totals 14 residues. The germline V gene has CDR1 SGHTA and CDR2 FQGNSA. CDR3: CASSLRHDGSPLHF. The CDR3 DNA reads TGTGCCAGCAGCTTACGCCATGACGGTTCACCCCTCCACTTT.

The rearrangement joins TRBV5-5 to TRBJ1-1, with 10 bases identical to TRBD1. The CDR3 has 14 residues. The germline V gene encodes CDR1 SGHKS and CDR2 YYEKEE (reference sequence). The V gene end was trimmed by 4 bases and the J gene end by 3 bases; junction bases not matched to a gene: 3. The CDR3 spells CASSRGQGYTEAFF. As DNA, the CDR3 is TGTGCCAGCAGCAGGGGACAGGGGTACACTGAAGCTTTCTTT.

The rearrangement uses TRBV6-2 or TRBV6-3 and TRBJ1-5, with 7 nucleotides matching TRBD1. V dropped 6 bases and J dropped 5; count of bases not matched to a gene: 7. The CDR3 contains 14 residues. Germline V gene sequence: CDR1 MNHEY, CDR2 SVGEGT. This chain's CDR3 is CASSTRQGHQPQHF. CDR3 sequence (DNA): TGTGCCAGCAGCACGAGACAGGGTCATCAGCCCCAGCATTTT.

The chain is built from TRBV7-3 and TRBJ2-2; 10 bases are shared with TRBD2. CDR1 and CDR2 from the germline V gene are SGHTA and FQGTGA. V shed 5 bases and J 4 bases; nucleotides not matched to a gene: 10. The CDR3 is 17 amino acids. CDR3 amino acids: CASSQNLAGAGTGELFF. The CDR3 DNA sequence: TGTGCCAGCAGCCAAAACCTAGCGGGAGCTGGCACCGGGGAGCTGTTTTTT.

The chain joins TRBV6-6 to TRBJ1-3, with D maybe TRBD1 (6 bases). V lost 0 bases and J 3 bases, leaving 12 bases between the germline ends. Germline V gene sequence: CDR1 MNHNY, CDR2 SVGAGI (reference sequence). The CDR3 is 16 residues long. The CDR3 sequence: CASSYSAQGYGNTIYF. The CDR3 coding sequence is TGTGCCAGCAGTTACTCGGCACAGGGCTATGGAAACACCATATATTTT.